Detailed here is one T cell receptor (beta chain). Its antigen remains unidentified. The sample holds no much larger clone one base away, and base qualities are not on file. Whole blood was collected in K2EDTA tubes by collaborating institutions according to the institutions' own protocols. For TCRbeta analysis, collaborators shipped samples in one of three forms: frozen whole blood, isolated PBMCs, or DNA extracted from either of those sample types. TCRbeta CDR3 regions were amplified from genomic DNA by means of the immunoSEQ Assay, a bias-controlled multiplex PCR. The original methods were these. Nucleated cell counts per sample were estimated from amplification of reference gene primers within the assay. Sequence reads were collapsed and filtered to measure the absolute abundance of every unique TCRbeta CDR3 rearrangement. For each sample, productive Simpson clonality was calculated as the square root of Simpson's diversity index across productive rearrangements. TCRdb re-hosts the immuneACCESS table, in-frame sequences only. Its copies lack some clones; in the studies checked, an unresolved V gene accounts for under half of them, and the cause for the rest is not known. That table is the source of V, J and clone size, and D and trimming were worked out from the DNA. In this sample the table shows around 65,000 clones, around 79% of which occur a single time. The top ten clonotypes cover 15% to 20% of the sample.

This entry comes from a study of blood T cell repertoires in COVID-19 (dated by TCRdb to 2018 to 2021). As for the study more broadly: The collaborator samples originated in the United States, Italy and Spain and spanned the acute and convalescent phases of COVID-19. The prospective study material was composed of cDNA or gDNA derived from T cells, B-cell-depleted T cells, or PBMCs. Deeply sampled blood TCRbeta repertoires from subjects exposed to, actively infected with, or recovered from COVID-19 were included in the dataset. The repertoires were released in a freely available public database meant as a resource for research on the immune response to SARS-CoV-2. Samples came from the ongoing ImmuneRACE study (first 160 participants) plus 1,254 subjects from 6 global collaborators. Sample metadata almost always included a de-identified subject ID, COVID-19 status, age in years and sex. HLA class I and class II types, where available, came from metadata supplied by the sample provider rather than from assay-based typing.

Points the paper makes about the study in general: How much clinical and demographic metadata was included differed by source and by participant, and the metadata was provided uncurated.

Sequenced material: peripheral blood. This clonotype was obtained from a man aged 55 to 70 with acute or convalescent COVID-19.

The CDR3 region has the sequence CASSSMTRTYEQYF. The nucleotides read TGTGCCAGCAGTTCCATGACTAGAACCTACGAGCAGTACTTC. The chain was built from TRBV6-5 and TRBJ2-7; TRBD2 is a possible D gene, resting on 6 matching bases. The CDR3 holds 14 amino acids from the cysteine to the phenylalanine. Only the CDR3 DNA stays, 42 bases, in frame from base 1. Sequences MNHEY (CDR1) and SVGAGI (CDR2) are obtained from the germline V gene. Relative to germline, V is 4 bases shorter and J is 2 bases shorter, with 12 bases between their ends.